The clone carrying this T cell receptor (beta chain) was counted many times. What it binds is not known. The data belong to a study of identical twins. Points from the study as a whole: One should note that invariant MAIT and iNKT cells could partly confound zero-insertion analyses. The models systematically underestimated how much out-of-frame TCR alpha was shared in monozygotic twins.

A universal primer binding site was introduced by template switching. The final cDNA contained unique molecular identifiers. TCRdb reprocessed the 5' RACE reads with MiXCR, giving one entry per CDR3 protein. This table holds 400,000 to 500,000 distinct CDR3 sequences, about 18% found once. Germline lookup yields CDR1 DFQATT and CDR2 SNEGSKA (reference sequence). V was pared by 1 base and J by 3 bases, with 7 bases between. The CDR3 runs 12 residues. The TCR sequence derives from a man in his fifties in good health. Sequencing was done on a sample of naive T cells sorted from blood. The chain employs TRBV20-1 and TRBJ2-7; D call uncertain. For the CDR3, the DNA is TGCAGTGCTAGAGGCCAGAGCTACGAGCAGTACTTC. This gives the protein CSARGQSYEQYF.